The sequence of this TCR beta chain was determined in a study of HIV-infected patients and healthy controls. Turning to the study itself: CD8 counts did not change consistently during early therapy; the CD4:CD8 ratio climbed slightly.

Study-level results: HIV-infected patients and controls differed significantly in mean usage of eight alpha and eight beta V genes. Significantly higher mean Gini indices appeared in HIV-infected repertoires, possibly reflecting oligoclonality.

Follow-up blood was drawn about 14 weeks, roughly three months, after antiretroviral therapy began. All unsorted peripheral T cells were captured because whole blood was used without fractionation. This clonotype was observed a few times. As yet, its antigen is unknown. Germline V gene lookup returns CDR1 MDHEN and CDR2 SYDVKM. The CDR3 consists of 13 residues. V was pared by 3 bases and J by 9 bases, with 14 bases between. Alpha and beta constant-region primers primed reverse transcription of around 550 ng RNA. Alpha and beta chain libraries were made separately by chain-specific third strand synthesis with multiplexing indices. TCRdb ran MiXCR on the 5' RACE reads and lists one entry per CDR3 protein. The sample has a few thousand distinct CDR3 sequences, about 8.7% seen once.

This clonotype was obtained from an adult with HIV infection. This chain links TRBV28 with TRBJ1-2; weak D call: TRBD1 (6 bases). The sample in question was blood, obtained during antiretroviral therapy. CDR3 sequence reads: CASSFLGRGSYTF. In nucleotides, the CDR3 is TGTGCCAGCAGTTTTTTGGGCAGGGGAAGCTACACCTTC.